This T cell receptor beta chain is from a study of T cell repertoires in cytomegalovirus infection. Study conclusions and caveats: The cumulative frequency of public TCR beta families identified carriers of CMV plus the relevant HLA. Predominance within the ex vivo response was attributable to HLA-C-restricted CMV-specific TCR beta clonotypes.

Details on this clonotype: Its antigen is as yet unknown.

TCRdb re-analysed the reads in MiXCR, keeping a single row per CDR3 protein. The table shows a few hundred thousand distinct CDR3 sequences, with around two fifths occurring only once. Germline V gives CDR1 DFQATT, CDR2 SNEGSKA (reference sequence). The CDR3 contains 15 residues. V was pared by 0 bases and J by 6 bases, with 14 bases between. The material was cultured PBMCs, obtained from culture after CMV antigen stimulation. This sequence was found in a human donor in good health (CMV status not recorded). Some clones in this sample may be carry-over from other donors' samples. V gene TRBV20-1 combines with J gene TRBJ1-4, with TRBD1 as a possible D gene (5 bases). The CDR3 here is CSARDGGTAHEKLFF. For the CDR3, the DNA is TGCAGTGCTAGAGATGGGGGGACGGCCCATGAAAAACTGTTTTTT.